The sample holds many counts of the clone carrying this T cell receptor (beta chain). The investigators amplified TCR beta CDR3 regions from RNA transcripts. First-round RT-PCR with HTBI primers amplified the TCR CDR3 region. A single record per CDR3 protein comes from TCRdb applying MiXCR to the multiplex PCR reads. The sample lists under 350,000 distinct CDR3 sequences; about 20% were seen once. These data originate in a study of T cells in Graves' hyperthyroidism and ophthalmopathy. Fresh peripheral blood, around 9.3 ml of it, supplied the PBMCs. V gave up 0 bases and J gave up 3 bases; unmatched junction bases: 4. CDR3 length: 15 residues. Germline CDR1 is SGHDT and CDR2 is YYEEEE.

The clonotype was recovered from a woman aged 50 to 60 with Graves' hyperthyroidism. The sample was blood. The chain links TRBV5-6 to TRBJ2-5; 8 bases are a match to TRBD1. CDR3 amino acids: CASSLAVGQEETQYF. The CDR3 DNA follows: TGTGCCAGCAGCTTGGCGGTGGGACAGGAAGAGACCCAGTACTTC.